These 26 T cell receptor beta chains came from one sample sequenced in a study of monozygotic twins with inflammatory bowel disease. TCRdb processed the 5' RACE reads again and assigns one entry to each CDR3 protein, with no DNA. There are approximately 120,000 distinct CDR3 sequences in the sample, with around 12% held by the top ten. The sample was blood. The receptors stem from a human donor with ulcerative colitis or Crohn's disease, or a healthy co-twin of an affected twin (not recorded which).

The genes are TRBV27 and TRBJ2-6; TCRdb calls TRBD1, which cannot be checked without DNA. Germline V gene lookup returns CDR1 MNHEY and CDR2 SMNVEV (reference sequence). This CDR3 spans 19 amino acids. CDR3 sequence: CASSSTSQGALAGANVLTF.

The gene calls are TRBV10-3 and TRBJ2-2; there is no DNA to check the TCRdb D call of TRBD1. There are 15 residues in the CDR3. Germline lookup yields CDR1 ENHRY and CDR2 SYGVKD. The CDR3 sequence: CAISDPGTGVGELFF.

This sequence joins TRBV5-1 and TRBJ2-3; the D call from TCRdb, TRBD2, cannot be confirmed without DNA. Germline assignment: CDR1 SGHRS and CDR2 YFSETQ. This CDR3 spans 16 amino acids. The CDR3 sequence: CASSSLAGGGTDTQYF.

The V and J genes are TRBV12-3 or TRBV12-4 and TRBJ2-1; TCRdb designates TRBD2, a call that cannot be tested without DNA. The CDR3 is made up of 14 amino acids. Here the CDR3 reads CASSPWTLHREQFF.

This CDR3 is CASSRTSGGAYNEQFF. The V and J genes are TRBV5-4 and TRBJ2-1; TCRdb's D gene call, TRBD2, goes unchecked for lack of DNA. This CDR3 comprises 16 residues. Germline CDR1 and CDR2: SGHNT and YYREEE (reference sequence).

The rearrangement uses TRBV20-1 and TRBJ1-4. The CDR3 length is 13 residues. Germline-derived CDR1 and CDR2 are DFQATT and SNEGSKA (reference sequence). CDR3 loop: CSARVPGYEKLFF.

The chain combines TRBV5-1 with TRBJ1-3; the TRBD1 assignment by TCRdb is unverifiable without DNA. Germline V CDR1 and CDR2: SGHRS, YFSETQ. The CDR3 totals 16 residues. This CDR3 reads CASSLTRQGPSGTIYF. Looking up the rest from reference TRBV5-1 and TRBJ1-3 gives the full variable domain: KAGVTQTPRYLIKTRGQQVTLSCSPISGHRSVSWYQQTPGQGLQFLFEYFSETQRNKGNFPGRFSGRQFSNSRSEMNVSTLELGDSALYLCASSLTRQGPSGTIYFGEGSWLTVV.

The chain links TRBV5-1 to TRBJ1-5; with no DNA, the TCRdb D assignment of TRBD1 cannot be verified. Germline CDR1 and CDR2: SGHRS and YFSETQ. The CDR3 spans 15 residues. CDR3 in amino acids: CASSLRAGGDQPQHF.

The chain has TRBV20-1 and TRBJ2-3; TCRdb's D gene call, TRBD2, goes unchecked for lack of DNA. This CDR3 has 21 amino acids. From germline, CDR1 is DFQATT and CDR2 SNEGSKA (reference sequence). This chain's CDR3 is CSAREYRRPQRESFNSDTQYF.

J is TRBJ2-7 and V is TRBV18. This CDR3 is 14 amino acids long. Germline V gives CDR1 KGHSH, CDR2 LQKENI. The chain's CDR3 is CASSPDGFLYEQYF. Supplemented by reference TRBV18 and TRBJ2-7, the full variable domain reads NAGVMQNPRHLVRRRGQEARLRCSPMKGHSHVYWYRQLPEEGLKFMVYLQKENIIDESGMPKERFSAEFPKEGPSILRIQQVVRGDSAAYFCASSPDGFLYEQYFGPGTRLTVT.

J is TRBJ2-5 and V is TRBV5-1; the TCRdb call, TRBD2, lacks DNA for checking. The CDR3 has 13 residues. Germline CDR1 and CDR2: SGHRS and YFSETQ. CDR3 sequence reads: CASSIAGEETQHF.

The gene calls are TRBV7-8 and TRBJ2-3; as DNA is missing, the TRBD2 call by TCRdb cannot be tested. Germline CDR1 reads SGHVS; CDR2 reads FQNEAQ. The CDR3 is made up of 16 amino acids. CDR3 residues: CASSDFSGVDEDTQYF. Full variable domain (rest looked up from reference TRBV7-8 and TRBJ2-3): GAGVSQSPRYKVAKRGQDVALRCDPISGHVSLFWYQQALGQGPEFLTYFQNEAQLDKSGLPSDRFFAERPEGSVSTLKIQRTQQEDSAVYLCASSDFSGVDEDTQYFGPGTRLTVL.

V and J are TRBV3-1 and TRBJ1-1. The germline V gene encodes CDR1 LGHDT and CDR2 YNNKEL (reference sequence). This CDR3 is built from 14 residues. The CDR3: CASSPLDLNTEAFF.

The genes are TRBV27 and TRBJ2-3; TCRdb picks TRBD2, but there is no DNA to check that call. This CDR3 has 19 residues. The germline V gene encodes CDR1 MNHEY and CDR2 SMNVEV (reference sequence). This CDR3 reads CASSLCLREGPPGTDTQYF.

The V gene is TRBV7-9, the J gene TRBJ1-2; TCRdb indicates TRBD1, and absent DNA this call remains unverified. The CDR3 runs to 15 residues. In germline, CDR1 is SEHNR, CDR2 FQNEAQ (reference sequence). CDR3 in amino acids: CASSLRVQGWGGYTF.

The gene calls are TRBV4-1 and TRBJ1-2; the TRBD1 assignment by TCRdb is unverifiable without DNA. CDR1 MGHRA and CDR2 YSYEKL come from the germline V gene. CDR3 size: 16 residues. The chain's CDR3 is CASSQDRGSPNYGYTF.

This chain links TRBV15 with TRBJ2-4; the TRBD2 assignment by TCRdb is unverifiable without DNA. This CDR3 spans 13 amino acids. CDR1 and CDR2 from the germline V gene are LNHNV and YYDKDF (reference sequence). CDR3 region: CATSRELVGPKYF.

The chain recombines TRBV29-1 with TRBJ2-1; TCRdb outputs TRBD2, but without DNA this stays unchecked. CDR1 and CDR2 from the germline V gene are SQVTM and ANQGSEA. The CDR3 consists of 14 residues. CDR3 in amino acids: CSVAGTSGIDEQFF.

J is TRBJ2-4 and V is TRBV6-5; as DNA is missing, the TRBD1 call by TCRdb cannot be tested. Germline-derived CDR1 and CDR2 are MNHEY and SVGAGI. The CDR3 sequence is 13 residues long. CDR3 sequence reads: CASSYLRGDIQYF.

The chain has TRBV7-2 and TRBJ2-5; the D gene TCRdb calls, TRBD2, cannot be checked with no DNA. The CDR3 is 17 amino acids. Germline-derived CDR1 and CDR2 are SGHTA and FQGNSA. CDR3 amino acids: CASSLGTSGRVGETQYF.

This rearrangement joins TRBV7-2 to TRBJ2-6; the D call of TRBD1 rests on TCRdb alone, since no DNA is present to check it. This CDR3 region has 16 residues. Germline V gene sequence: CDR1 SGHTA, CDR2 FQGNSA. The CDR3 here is CASSSDRGSGANVLTF.

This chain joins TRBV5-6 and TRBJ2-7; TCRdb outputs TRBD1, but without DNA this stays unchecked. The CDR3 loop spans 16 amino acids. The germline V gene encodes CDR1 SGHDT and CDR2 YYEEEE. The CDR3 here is CASSQGGSVGGYEQYF.

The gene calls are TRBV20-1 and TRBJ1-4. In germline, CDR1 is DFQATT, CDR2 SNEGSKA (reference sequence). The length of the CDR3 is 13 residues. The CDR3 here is CSAPQEANEKLFF.

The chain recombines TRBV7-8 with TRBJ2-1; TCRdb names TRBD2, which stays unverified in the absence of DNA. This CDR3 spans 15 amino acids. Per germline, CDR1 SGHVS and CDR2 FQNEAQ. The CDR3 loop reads CASSLSSGARNEQFF.

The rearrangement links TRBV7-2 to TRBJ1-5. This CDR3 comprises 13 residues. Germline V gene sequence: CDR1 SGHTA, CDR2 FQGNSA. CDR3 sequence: CASSFDSNQPQHF.

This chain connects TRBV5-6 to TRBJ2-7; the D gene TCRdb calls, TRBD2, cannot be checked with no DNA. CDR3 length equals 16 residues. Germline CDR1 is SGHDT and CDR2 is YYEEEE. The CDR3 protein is CASSLAPSGISYEQYF.